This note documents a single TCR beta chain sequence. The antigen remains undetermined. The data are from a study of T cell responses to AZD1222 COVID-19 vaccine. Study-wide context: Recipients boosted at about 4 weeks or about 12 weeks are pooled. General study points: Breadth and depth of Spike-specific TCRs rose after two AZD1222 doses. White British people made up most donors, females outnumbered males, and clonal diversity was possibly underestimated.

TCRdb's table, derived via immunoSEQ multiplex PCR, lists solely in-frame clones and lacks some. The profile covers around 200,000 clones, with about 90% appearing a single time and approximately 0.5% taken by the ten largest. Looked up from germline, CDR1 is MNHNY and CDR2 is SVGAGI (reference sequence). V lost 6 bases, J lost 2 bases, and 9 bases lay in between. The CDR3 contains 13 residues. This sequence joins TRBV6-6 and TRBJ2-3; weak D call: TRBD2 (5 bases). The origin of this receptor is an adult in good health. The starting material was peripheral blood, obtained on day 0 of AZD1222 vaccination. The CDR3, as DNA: TGTGCCAGCAGCCGGGATCTCACAGATACGCAGTATTTT. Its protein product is CASSRDLTDTQYF.